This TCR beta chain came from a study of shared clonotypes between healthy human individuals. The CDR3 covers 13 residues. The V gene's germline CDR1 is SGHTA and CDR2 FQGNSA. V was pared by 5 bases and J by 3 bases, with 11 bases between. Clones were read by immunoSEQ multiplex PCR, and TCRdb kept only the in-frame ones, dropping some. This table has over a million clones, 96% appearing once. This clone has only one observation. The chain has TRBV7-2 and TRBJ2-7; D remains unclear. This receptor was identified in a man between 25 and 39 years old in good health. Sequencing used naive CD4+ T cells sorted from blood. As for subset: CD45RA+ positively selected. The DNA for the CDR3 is TGTGCCAGCAGCCGGACCCTCAACTACGAGCAGTACTTC. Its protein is CASSRTLNYEQYF.